Presented here are 10 T cell receptor beta chains from one specimen sequenced in a study of blood T cells in healthy people across ages. A second PCR of 7 to 11 cycles used a sample-barcoded 5' primer and a J-beta primer mix. TCRdb redid the calling of the 5' RACE reads with MiXCR, one entry per CDR3 protein. The sample lists 850,000 to 1,300,000 distinct CDR3 sequences, 45% seen once, with over 15% in the top ten. Sequencing was done on a sample of blood. The receptors were gathered from a woman aged 55-69 years in good health.

The rearrangement uses TRBV5-1 and TRBJ2-1; D gene unclear. This CDR3 is built from 17 residues. Germline values: CDR1 SGHRS, CDR2 YFSETQ. Trimming took 1 base from V and 0 from J, leaving 14 bases between them. This CDR3 reads CASSLMGSQSSYNEQFF. The CDR3 coding sequence is TGCGCCAGCAGCTTGATGGGCAGCCAGAGCTCCTACAATGAGCAGTTCTTC.

This clonotype was counted only a few times. The chain joins TRBV20-1 to TRBJ2-4; D is unresolved. This CDR3 has 15 amino acids. V gave up 0 bases and J gave up 0 bases, with 9 bases separating them. The germline gives CDR1 DFQATT, CDR2 SNEGSKA (reference sequence). CDR3 sequence (DNA): TGCAGTGCTAGAGAGGTCGCCCTAGCCAAAAACATTCAGTACTTC. Its protein is CSAREVALAKNIQYF.

The genes are TRBV7-3 and TRBJ2-1; no definite D call. CDR3 length equals 13 residues. The V gene lost 4 bases and the J gene lost 6 bases, with 10 bases spanning the gap. Germline-derived CDR1 and CDR2 are SGHTA and FQGTGA. CDR3 nucleotides: TGTGCCAGCAGCTCTCGGTGGGGCAATGAGCAGTTCTTC. Protein: CASSSRWGNEQFF.

This clonotype was detected many times. The J gene is TRBJ2-1, the V gene TRBV20-1; a possible D gene is TRBD1 (6 bases). The CDR3 length is 13 residues. Trimming took off 2 bases at V and 5 bases at J, with 10 bases between the two ends. Germline V CDR1 and CDR2: DFQATT, SNEGSKA (reference sequence). The CDR3 region has the DNA TGCAGTGCTAGATCCCGGACAGACAATGAGCAGTTCTTC. Translated, it gives CSARSRTDNEQFF.

This clonotype was counted a few times. This chain joins TRBV29-1 and TRBJ2-1; D gene ambiguous. The CDR3 is 11 residues long. Germline V CDR1 and CDR2: SQVTM, ANQGSEA. With 4 bases removed from V and 6 bases from J, the gap between germline ends came to 7 bases. The DNA of the CDR3 is TGCAGCGTTGGACCTCTCAATGAGCAGTTCTTC. Protein product: CSVGPLNEQFF.

About this clonotype: A clone one base away is much larger, so this may be a read error. The chain is built from TRBV10-3 and TRBJ2-3, with D hard to call. The CDR3 has 11 residues. The V end was cut by 10 bases, the J end by 6 bases, with 11 bases between. The V gene's germline CDR1 is ENHRY and CDR2 SYGVKD. For the CDR3, the DNA is TGTGCCACAGCACCCACGGATACGCAGTATTTT. This codes for CATAPTDTQYF.

The chain recombines TRBV5-1 with TRBJ2-6; weak D call: TRBD1 (6 bases). Trimming cost V 4 bases and J 15 bases, with 14 bases left between them. This CDR3 is built from 12 residues. Germline V gene data show CDR1 as SGHRS and CDR2 as YFSETQ. The CDR3 region has the DNA TGCGCCAGCAGCAGGGACACCACGCGCCTGACTTTC. Translated, it gives CASSRDTTRLTF.

V and J are TRBV12-3 or TRBV12-4 and TRBJ2-5; no definite D call. Trimming removed 5 bases from V and 11 bases from J, with 12 bases in between. The CDR3 is 11 amino acids. CDR3 DNA: TGTGCCAGCAGTCTTAGTGGTTGGCAGTACTTC. It is translated as CASSLSGWQYF.

The chain recombines TRBV29-1 with TRBJ2-3; 10 bases fit TRBD1. With 7 bases clipped from V and 2 bases from J, the junction kept 6 bases outside the gene matches. The CDR3 contains 14 residues. Germline CDR1 is SQVTM and CDR2 is ANQGSEA. DNA of the CDR3: TGCAGCGCTCGGACAGGGGGATTCACAGATACGCAGTATTTT. This sequence encodes CSARTGGFTDTQYF.

V usage is TRBV2 and J usage is TRBJ2-1, with 10 bases fitting TRBD2. Germline CDR1 SNHLY, CDR2 FYNNEI. V shed 2 bases, J shed 6 bases, and the junction held 4 bases outside the gene matches. The length of the CDR3 is 15 residues. In DNA, the CDR3 is TGTGCCAGCAGTGAATTAGCGGGAGGAGGCAATGAGCAGTTCTTC. Amino acid sequence: CASSELAGGGNEQFF.